The 17 T cell receptor beta chains below all came from one sample that was sequenced in a study of blood T cell repertoires in COVID-19. Data came from immunoSEQ multiplex PCR; TCRdb stores just in-frame clones and leaves some out. This sample has roughly 290,000 clones; around 87% occur once, and the top ten carry around 1.7%. The specimen sequenced was PBMCs or T cells enriched from blood (not recorded which). The receptors were sampled from a woman under 30 with acute COVID-19.

The V and J genes are TRBV27 and TRBJ1-6, with 12 bases fitting TRBD1. CDR1 is MNHEY and CDR2 is SMNVEV in the germline V gene (reference sequence). The CDR3 length is 16 residues. J gave up 10 bases and V 5 bases, and 9 bases lay outside the gene matches. The CDR3 sequence: CASSPTGTGGLSPLHF. The CDR3 nucleotides are TGTGCCAGCAGTCCCACGGGGACAGGGGGCCTGTCACCCCTCCACTTT.

The genes are TRBV18 and TRBJ1-4; the D gene is possibly TRBD1 (6 bases). There are 15 residues in the CDR3. Trimming shortened V by 4 bases and J by 0 bases, and 9 bases separated the two germline ends. Looked up from germline, CDR1 is KGHSH and CDR2 is LQKENI. CDR3 protein: CASSLQGATNEKLFF. CDR3 coding DNA: TGTGCCAGCTCACTACAGGGAGCAACTAATGAAAAACTGTTTTTT.

V and J are TRBV2 and TRBJ2-3; 7 bases are a match to TRBD1. The CDR3 has 14 residues. Germline V gene data show CDR1 as SNHLY and CDR2 as FYNNEI. Losses at the gene ends were 10 bases for V and 2 bases for J; bases not matched to a gene: 9. CDR3 sequence reads: CAITQGPYTDTQYF. DNA of the CDR3: TGTGCCATAACACAGGGGCCCTACACAGATACGCAGTATTTT.

Here the CDR3 DNA reads TGTGCCAGCAGTTCCAGAGGAGAGAGGGATGAGCAGTTCTTC. This gives the protein CASSSRGERDEQFF. This chain uses TRBV11-1 with TRBJ2-1, with D possibly matching TRBD2 (5 bases). The CDR3 extends over 14 amino acids. From germline, CDR1 is SGHAT and CDR2 FQDESV (reference sequence). V was clipped by 6 bases and J by 8 bases, with 17 bases between them. Together with reference TRBV11-1 and TRBJ2-1, the CDR3 gives the full variable domain: EAEVAQSPRYKITEKSQAVAFWCDPISGHATLYWYRQILGQGPELLVQFQDESVVDDSQLPKDRFSAERLKGVDSTLKIQPAELGDSAMYLCASSSRGERDEQFFGPGTRLTVL.

Points on this clone: The same CDR3 arises from other DNA sequences in this sample as well. This sequence joins TRBV19 and TRBJ2-7, with a weak D call TRBD1 (5 bases). CDR1 and CDR2 from the germline V gene are LNHDA and SQIVND (reference sequence). The ends were cut back, 3 bases at V and 3 bases at J, with 6 bases in the middle. The CDR3 runs to 12 residues. CDR3 in DNA: TGTGCCAGTAGTATCCAGGGCTACGAGCAGTACTTC. Translating gives CASSIQGYEQYF.

The CDR3 region is CASSPSNSAYNEQFF. CDR3 nucleotides: TGTGCCAGCTCACCCTCAAACTCCGCCTACAATGAGCAGTTCTTC. V and J are TRBV18 and TRBJ2-1; D not resolved. The germline gives CDR1 KGHSH, CDR2 LQKENI. The CDR3 contains 15 residues. The V end was cut by 3 bases, the J end by 2 bases, with 11 bases between. Full variable domain (remainder filled in from reference TRBV18 and TRBJ2-1): NAGVMQNPRHLVRRRGQEARLRCSPMKGHSHVYWYRQLPEEGLKFMVYLQKENIIDESGMPKERFSAEFPKEGPSILRIQQVVRGDSAAYFCASSPSNSAYNEQFFGPGTRLTVL.

This clone was seen only once. The J gene is TRBJ2-2, the V gene TRBV10-1, with 7 bases that match TRBD1. After removal of 8 bases from V and 1 base from J, the junction contained 4 bases not matched to a gene. The length of the CDR3 is 14 residues. Looked up from germline, CDR1 is WNHNN and CDR2 is SYGVQD (reference sequence). The CDR3 nucleotides are TGCGCCAGCTCGGGACAGCTGAACACCGGGGAGCTGTTTTTT. Encoded protein: CASSGQLNTGELFF.

The chain uses TRBV7-2 and TRBJ2-2; no clear D. Germline values: CDR1 SGHTA, CDR2 FQGNSA. V was clipped by 5 bases and J by 5 bases, with 3 bases between them. CDR3 length: 11 residues. Written as DNA, the CDR3 is TGTGCCAGCAGCCGGACCGGGGAGCTGTTTTTT. Translating gives CASSRTGELFF.

The chain joins TRBV9 to TRBJ1-6; maybe TRBD1 (6 bases). This CDR3 has 15 amino acids. Germline V gives CDR1 SGDLS, CDR2 YYNGEE. V was shortened by 7 bases and J by 5 bases, with 16 bases between the two germline ends. The DNA of the CDR3 is TGTGCCAGCGCAGAGACGGACAGACATAATTCACCCCTCCACTTT. This translates into CASAETDRHNSPLHF.

The chain combines TRBV10-2 with TRBJ1-2, with D maybe TRBD1 (6 bases). Germline lookup yields CDR1 WSHSY and CDR2 SAAADI. CDR3 length: 13 amino acids. V was pared by 8 bases and J by 6 bases, with 16 bases between. The CDR3 sequence: CASSLSGGDGYTF. CDR3 DNA sequence: TGCGCCAGCTCCCTTTCTGGGGGCGATGGCTACACCTTC.

The count of this clone is one. The gene calls are TRBV28 and TRBJ1-2; 11 bases line up with TRBD1. J lost 5 bases, V lost 4 bases, and 9 bases had no gene match. CDR1 is MDHEN and CDR2 is SYDVKM in the germline V gene. This CDR3 is built from 16 residues. This CDR3 is CASSSRDRGYRYGYTF. The CDR3 DNA follows: TGTGCCAGCAGTTCCCGGGACAGGGGGTATCGGTATGGCTACACCTTC.

The V call is TRBV24-1, the J call TRBJ2-3; 9 bases line up with TRBD2. The CDR3 is made up of 16 amino acids. J was trimmed by 4 bases and V by 3 bases; bases with no gene match: 7. Germline CDR1 KGHDR, CDR2 SFDVKD. The CDR3 loop is CATSDGLAGAADTQYF. CDR3 sequence (DNA): TGTGCCACCAGTGATGGATTAGCGGGAGCGGCAGATACGCAGTATTTT.

This chain connects TRBV19 to TRBJ1-5; 11 bases map to TRBD1. Per germline, CDR1 LNHDA and CDR2 SQIVND (reference sequence). CDR3 length: 18 amino acids. Trimming removed 10 bases from V and 3 bases from J; junction bases left unmatched: 17. The CDR3 loop reads CATHPGQGVPRANQPQHF. The CDR3 bases are TGTGCCACCCACCCGGGACAGGGGGTCCCAAGGGCCAATCAGCCCCAGCATTTT.

The chain links TRBV19 to TRBJ2-7, with 8 bases that match TRBD2. J lost 2 bases, V lost 10 bases, and 13 bases had no gene match. This CDR3 comprises 15 residues. Per germline, CDR1 LNHDA and CDR2 SQIVND (reference sequence). CDR3 sequence (DNA): TGTGCCACCCGCGATGTCGGGGGGGAGACCTACGAGCAGTACTTC. This encodes CATRDVGGETYEQYF.

This clone was seen a single time. The chain links TRBV18 to TRBJ2-3; TRBD2 agrees at 12 bases. CDR3 length equals 20 residues. Germline loops: CDR1 KGHSH, CDR2 LQKENI. J gave up 4 bases and V 2 bases, and 16 bases lay outside the gene matches. The CDR3 is CASSPIVLAGGRRRPDTQYF. CDR3 DNA: TGTGCCAGCTCACCAATCGTACTAGCGGGAGGAAGGAGGAGGCCAGATACGCAGTATTTT.

The V and J genes are TRBV6-5 and TRBJ1-2; possibly TRBD1 for D (6 bases). The CDR3 loop spans 14 amino acids. Germline-derived CDR1 and CDR2 are MNHEY and SVGAGI. Trimming cost V 2 bases and J 7 bases, with 14 bases left between them. For the CDR3, the DNA is TGTGCCAGCAGTTACGGCCGACAGGCGGGTGGCTACACCTTC. Translated, it gives CASSYGRQAGGYTF.

The V and J genes are TRBV30 and TRBJ2-5; D possibly corresponds to TRBD1 (5 bases). The CDR3 sequence is 13 residues long. Trimming left V 4 bases short and J 5 bases short, with 14 bases between. CDR1 GTSNPN and CDR2 SVGIG come from the germline V gene (reference sequence). The DNA for the CDR3 is TGTGCCTGGAAGGTAGGGGCAGGGGAGACCCAGTACTTC. It specifies CAWKVGAGETQYF.